The subject of this entry is one TCR beta chain. Looked up from germline, CDR1 is SQVTM and CDR2 is ANQGSEA. V lost 1 base, J lost 10 bases, and 13 bases stayed unmatched. The CDR3 contains 15 residues. This sample stems from a study of blood T cell repertoires in COVID-19. The wider study: T cells, B-cell-depleted T cells, or PBMCs provided the cDNA or gDNA that served as material.

Original processing notes: Amplification from reference gene primers served as the basis for estimated nucleated cell counts. Method: immunoSEQ multiplex PCR; TCRdb's copy keeps in-frame clones and lacks some. That table gives V, J and clone size, and the DNA gave D and trimming. Here the sample spans over 250,000 clones, about nine tenths being singletons. Source material: peripheral blood. The J gene is TRBJ2-1, the V gene TRBV29-1, with 7 bases lining up with TRBD2. This TCR was recovered from an older woman with acute or convalescent COVID-19. The CDR3 bases are TGCAGCGTTGAAGCCCTGACTAGCCCCCTCCGAGAGCAGTTCTTC. This codes for CSVEALTSPLREQFF.